The clone carrying this T cell receptor beta chain was seen only a few times. The antigen is unknown. Only in-frame clones appear in the TCRdb table, and some are missing; sequencing was by immunoSEQ multiplex PCR. The top ten hold around 3% of the sample, which has about 220,000 clones, around 87% seen once. The sample belongs to a study of cytomegalovirus exposure and HLA in healthy donors. Study in general: It was reported in a later analysis that the same platform had been used for the 120 validation repertoires as for the 666 first-cohort repertoires. Study results and caveats: Among TCR beta chains, those listed as cytomegalovirus-associated numbered some 170. Despite most TCR sequences being rare, some public TCRs occurred in many donors.

J gave up 7 bases and V 6 bases, and 8 bases lay outside the gene matches. The CDR3 consists of 13 residues. Germline CDR1 is MNHNY and CDR2 is SVGAGI (reference sequence). The source is a man younger than 35 in good health and CMV-seronegative. The genes are TRBV6-6 and TRBJ2-7; the match to TRBD1 covers 8 bases. Material: PBMCs. This CDR3 is CASSYGQGGEQYF. As DNA, the CDR3 is TGTGCCAGCAGCTATGGACAGGGAGGAGAGCAGTACTTC.